This entry lists 8 T cell receptor beta chains sequenced from one sample in a study of patients and donors after allogeneic stem cell transplantation. A single record per CDR3 protein comes from TCRdb applying MiXCR to the RT-PCR reads. The data hold about 960,000 distinct CDR3 sequences, with roughly 17% observed a single time. The specimen sequenced was blood, either unsorted or a sorted T cell fraction (not recorded which). Source of these receptors: a human donor who was either an allogeneic HSCT recipient or a stem cell or donor lymphocyte infusion donor (not recorded which). It is not recorded whose cells these are; they may come from a transplant donor.

The table lists this clonotype with a few counts. The chain uses TRBV2 and TRBJ1-1, with 12 positions matching TRBD1. This CDR3 is 16 amino acids long. Germline loops: CDR1 SNHLY, CDR2 FYNNEI. The ends lost 6 bases at V and 5 bases at J; junction bases unmatched: 10. CDR3 nucleotides: TGTGCCAGCAGCCCCGGGACAGGGGGCAGAGGGACTGAAGCTTTCTTT. Translated: CASSPGTGGRGTEAFF.

The V call is TRBV12-3 or TRBV12-4, the J call TRBJ2-7; no definite D call. The CDR3 is 14 amino acids. Trimming took 3 bases from V and 2 from J, leaving 11 bases between them. The CDR3 spells CASSLLSATYEQYF. The CDR3 bases are TGTGCCAGCAGTTTGTTGAGCGCGACCTACGAGCAGTACTTC.

This clonotype was seen only a few times. This chain joins TRBV24-1 and TRBJ2-3, with unresolved D. The V end was cut by 4 bases, the J end by 6 bases, with 10 bases between. Germline V CDR1 and CDR2: KGHDR, SFDVKD. CDR3 length: 13 amino acids. Written as DNA, the CDR3 is TGTGCCACCAGTGAGCGCTTCCGTGATACGCAGTATTTT. Protein sequence: CATSERFRDTQYF.

This clonotype has only a few counts. The chain uses TRBV9 and TRBJ1-2; 9 bases are shared with TRBD1. Germline values: CDR1 SGDLS, CDR2 YYNGEE. After removal of 0 bases from V and 4 bases from J, the junction contained 4 bases not matched to a gene. CDR3 length: 15 residues. In nucleotides, the CDR3 is TGTGCCAGCAGCGTAGGGGACAGGGATAGCTATGGCTACACCTTC. Protein product: CASSVGDRDSYGYTF.

CDR3 sequence reads: CASSGRLAGDLEFF. For the CDR3, the DNA is TGTGCCAGCAGCGGTCGACTAGCGGGAGATCTGGAGTTCTTC. The rearrangement joins TRBV5-4 to TRBJ2-1; TRBD2 matches at 12 bases. V gave up 4 bases and J gave up 14 bases; unmatched junction bases: 10. This CDR3 has 14 residues. Germline V lookup: CDR1 SGHNT, CDR2 YYREEE (reference sequence).

The V call is TRBV6-5, the J call TRBJ2-7; D perhaps matches TRBD1 (6 bases). CDR1 is MNHEY and CDR2 is SVGAGI in the germline V gene. Trimming left V 4 bases short and J 3 bases short, with 16 bases between. The CDR3 spans 15 residues. The CDR3 DNA reads as TGTGCCAGCAGTTTAATGATGGGGGCCCTCTACGAGCAGTACTTC. It is translated as CASSLMMGALYEQYF.

This clonotype turned up a few times. CDR3 sequence reads: CASSQVQGKNIQYF. CDR3 in DNA: TGCGCCAGCAGCCAAGTCCAGGGGAAAAACATTCAGTACTTC. This chain joins TRBV4-1 and TRBJ2-4; the D gene is possibly TRBD1 (6 bases). Deletions cut 1 base from V and 4 bases from J, with 8 bases between. Per the germline V gene, CDR1 is MGHRA and CDR2 is YSYEKL. The CDR3 covers 14 residues.

The table lists this clonotype with many counts. The chain carries TRBV29-1 and TRBJ1-1; TRBD1 is a possible D gene (6 bases). Per the germline V gene, CDR1 is SQVTM and CDR2 is ANQGSEA. Trimming cost V 7 bases and J 0 bases, with 15 bases left between them. CDR3 length equals 14 residues. DNA for the CDR3: TGCAGCGGGGCAAACAGGGCTATGAACACTGAAGCTTTCTTT. Translation: CSGANRAMNTEAFF.